This TCR beta chain is from a study of T cells in Graves' hyperthyroidism and ophthalmopathy. Findings of the study overall: Blood also carried most thyroid clonotypes expanded above 0.001.

Germline CDR1 SGHTS, CDR2 YDEGEE. V lost 3 bases and J 5 bases, leaving 12 bases between the germline ends. CDR3 length: 13 residues. This clonotype showed up many times. What it binds is not known. The authors deemed Graves' hyperthyroidism stable absent ophthalmopathy progression within 18 months. Diagnoses were established using clinical symptoms, serum thyroxine and TRAb, thyroid ultrasound and orbital computed tomography. About 10 ml of fresh peripheral blood supplied the PBMCs. TCR beta CDR3 sequences were amplified from RNA transcripts. TCR CDR3 regions were first amplified by RT-PCR with HTBI primers. TCRdb used MiXCR to reprocess the multiplex PCR reads, holding one entry per CDR3 protein. This table holds around 300,000 distinct CDR3 sequences, approximately 15% found once.

Sequencing input: blood. The V gene is TRBV5-8, the J gene TRBJ2-7; D is undetermined. The receptor was derived from a woman aged 25 to 39 with Graves' hyperthyroidism. This chain's CDR3 is CASSSRFGNEQYF. CDR3 bases: TGTGCCAGCAGCTCAAGGTTTGGCAACGAGCAGTACTTC.